This T cell receptor (beta chain) was recovered during a study of blood T cell repertoires in COVID-19 (dated by TCRdb to the early 2020s). Turning to the overall study: Collaborator samples came from the United States, Italy and Spain and covered acute and convalescent phases of COVID-19. The material from the prospective study consisted of cDNA or gDNA derived from T cells, B-cell-depleted T cells, or PBMCs. Deeply sampled blood TCRbeta repertoires from subjects exposed to, actively infected with, or recovered from COVID-19 were included in the dataset. The repertoires were released in a freely available public database meant as a resource for research on the immune response to SARS-CoV-2. The samples were drawn from the first 160 participants of the ongoing ImmuneRACE study and from over a thousand subjects provided by 6 global collaborators. Sample metadata almost always included a de-identified subject ID, COVID-19 status, age in years and sex. Where available, HLA class I and class II types were taken from metadata supplied by the sample provider and were not determined by assay-based typing.

In the germline V gene (reference sequence), CDR1 corresponds to SEHNR and CDR2 to FQNEAQ. Including cysteine and phenylalanine, the CDR3 has 16 amino acids. Only the CDR3 DNA is retained, 48 bases long and in frame from the first base. V ends up 5 bases short and J 5 bases short, with an unmatched junction base count of 7. The paper's findings and limits, for the study overall: The quantity of clinical and demographic metadata differed by source and by participant and was supplied without curation.

One collaborating source in Seattle enrolled patients during active infection and followed them longitudinally through the course of disease. The collaborating institutions used their own protocols to collect whole blood in K2EDTA tubes. For TCRbeta analysis, collaborator samples were shipped as frozen whole blood, as isolated PBMCs, or as DNA extracted from either sample type. The immunoSEQ Assay, a bias-controlled multiplex PCR, was used to amplify TCRbeta CDR3 regions from genomic DNA. The authors' analysis ran thus. The number of nucleated cells in each sample was estimated from the amplification of reference gene primers within the assay. To quantify the absolute abundance of each unique TCRbeta CDR3 rearrangement, sequence reads were collapsed and filtered. For each sample, productive Simpson clonality was calculated as the square root of Simpson's diversity index across productive rearrangements. TCRdb mirrors the immuneACCESS table, restricted to in-frame sequences. Some clones are absent from its copies; in checked studies, under half trace to an unresolved V gene, and the reason for the others is unknown. The V and J calls and the clone size are those of that table, but D and trimming were determined from the DNA. Counted in this sample were 100,000 to 150,000 clones; around nine tenths of them appeared once. The ten largest clones take up roughly 11% of the sample.

To note about this clone: Its recognized antigen is unknown. No much larger clonotype is one base removed from it; base qualities were not supplied.

Sample: peripheral blood. This TCR was sampled from a woman in her sixties or seventies with COVID-19, enrolled during active disease. The rearranged chain carries TRBV7-9 and TRBJ2-2; 11 central nucleotides agree with TRBD2. Here the CDR3 is given as CASSARLAGSTGELFF. Read as DNA, the sequence is TGTGCCAGCAGCGCCCGACTAGCGGGGAGTACCGGGGAGCTGTTTTTT. The full variable domain, completed from the reference TRBV7-9 and TRBJ2-2 proteins outside the CDR3, reads DTGVSQNPRHKITKRGQNVTFRCDPISEHNRLYWYRQTLGQGPEFLTYFQNEAQLEKSRLLSDRFSAERPKGSFSTLEIQRTEQGDSAMYLCASSARLAGSTGELFFGEGSRLTVL.